This TCR beta chain comes out of a study of cytomegalovirus exposure and HLA in healthy donors. Overall study: Out of about 179 million T cells, an earlier analysis found roughly 100 million unique TCR beta sequences in total. For the 300 to 450 genotyped donors, more than 65% fell within the Caucasian-associated ancestry cluster.

The CDR3 is 16 residues long. J was trimmed by 4 bases and V by 3 bases; bases with no gene match: 3. CDR1 and CDR2 (germline): KGHSH, LQKENI. Concerning this clone itself: Its target is unknown.

General study points: A later analysis reportedly found fewer N-insertions in an Asian-associated ancestry cluster than the roughly 670-donor mean. Overall, roughly 170 TCR beta chains were annotated as cytomegalovirus-associated.

Primers for the PCR totalled 60 Vbeta and 13 Jbeta. Using immunoSEQ multiplex PCR, the repertoire was profiled, and TCRdb retains in-frame clones only, with some absent. The repertoire has some 130,000 clones, 79% of them found once; the top ten carry 6.5% to 8%. The sample taken for sequencing was PBMCs. The chain couples TRBV18 to TRBJ2-1, with TRBD2 matching over 13 bases. The receptor's source is a man aged 35 to 55 in good health and CMV-seropositive. CDR3 sequence: CASSPPGLAGYNEQFF. CDR3 nucleotides: TGTGCCAGCTCACCCCCGGGACTAGCGGGGTACAATGAGCAGTTCTTC.